This TCR beta chain was documented in a study of blood T cells in healthy people across ages. V lost 6 bases to trimming and J lost 8 bases, with 11 bases between them. This CDR3 has 12 amino acids. The second PCR ran about 6 to 12 cycles with a sample-barcoded 5' primer and J-beta primers. TCRdb re-called the 5' RACE reads with MiXCR, one entry per CDR3 protein. This sample has 1.5 million to 2 million distinct CDR3 sequences, with 49% found just once. Sequenced material: blood. This chain joins TRBV12-3 or TRBV12-4 and TRBJ2-1; D unclear. This TCR was sampled from a woman in her thirties or forties in good health. The CDR3 is CASSRLRHEQFF. CDR3 DNA: TGTGCCAGCAGCCGCCTTCGACATGAGCAGTTCTTC.